This T cell receptor beta chain was sequenced in a study of T cells in Graves' hyperthyroidism and ophthalmopathy. The study's findings and limits: The majority of expanded thyroid clonotypes above 0.001 also appeared in blood.

Comment on this clonotype: What it binds is not known.

RNA transcripts yielded amplified TCR beta CDR3 regions. TCR CDR3 underwent first-round RT-PCR with the HTBI primer set. From the multiplex PCR reads, TCRdb called clonotypes with MiXCR, one entry per CDR3 protein. The sample shows around 480,000 distinct CDR3 sequences, around an eighth of them seen only once. Thyroid ultrasound, orbital computed tomography, clinical symptoms, and serum thyroxine and TRAb underpinned diagnoses. The source is a woman between 18 and 29 years old with Graves' hyperthyroidism. Sample: blood.

CDR3: CASSVYTGSMFF. CDR3 bases: TGTGCCAGTAGCGTTTACACAGGGTCAATGTTTTTT. The chain combines TRBV19 with TRBJ1-4; maybe TRBD1 (6 bases). The CDR3 length is 12 residues. The V end was cut by 6 bases, the J end by 15 bases, with 17 bases between. Germline CDR1 reads LNHDA; CDR2 reads SQIVND (reference sequence).